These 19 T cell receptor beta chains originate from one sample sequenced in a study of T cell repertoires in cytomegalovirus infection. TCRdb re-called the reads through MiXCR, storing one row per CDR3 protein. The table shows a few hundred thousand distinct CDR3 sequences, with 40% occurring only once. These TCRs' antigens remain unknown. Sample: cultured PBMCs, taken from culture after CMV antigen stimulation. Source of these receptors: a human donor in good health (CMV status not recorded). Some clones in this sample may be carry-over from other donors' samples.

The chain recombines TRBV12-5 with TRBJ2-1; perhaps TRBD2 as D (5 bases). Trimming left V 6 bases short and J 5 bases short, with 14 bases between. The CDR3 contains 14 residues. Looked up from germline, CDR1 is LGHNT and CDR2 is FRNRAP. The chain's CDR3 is CASGMAGVNNEQFF. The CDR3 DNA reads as TGTGCTAGTGGAATGGCCGGGGTAAACAATGAGCAGTTCTTC.

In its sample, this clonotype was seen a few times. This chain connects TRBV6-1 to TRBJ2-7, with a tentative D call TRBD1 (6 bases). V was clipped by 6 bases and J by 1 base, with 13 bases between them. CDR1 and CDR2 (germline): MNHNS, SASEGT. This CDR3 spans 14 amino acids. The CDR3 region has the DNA TGTGCCAGCAGCGTTCGTACAGGGTCCTACGAGCAGTACTTC. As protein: CASSVRTGSYEQYF.

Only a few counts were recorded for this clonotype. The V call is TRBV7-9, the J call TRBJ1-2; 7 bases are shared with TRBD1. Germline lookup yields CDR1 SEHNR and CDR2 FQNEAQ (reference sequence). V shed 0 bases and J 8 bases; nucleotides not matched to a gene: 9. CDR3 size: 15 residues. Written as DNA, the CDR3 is TGTGCCAGCAGCTTAGCTCCGGGACAGAGATTCGGCTACACCTTC. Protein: CASSLAPGQRFGYTF.

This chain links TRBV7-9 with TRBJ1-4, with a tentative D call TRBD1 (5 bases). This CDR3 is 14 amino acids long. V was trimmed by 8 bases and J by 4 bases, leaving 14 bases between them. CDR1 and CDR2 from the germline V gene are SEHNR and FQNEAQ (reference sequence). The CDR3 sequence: CASVGRAGNEKLFF. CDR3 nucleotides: TGTGCCAGCGTCGGCAGGGCGGGTAATGAAAAACTGTTTTTT.

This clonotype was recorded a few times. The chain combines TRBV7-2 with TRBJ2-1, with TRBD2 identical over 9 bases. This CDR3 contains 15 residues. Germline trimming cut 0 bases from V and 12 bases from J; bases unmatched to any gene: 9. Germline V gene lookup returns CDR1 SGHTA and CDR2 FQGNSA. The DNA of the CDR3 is TGTGCCAGCAGCTTAGCGCTAATAGCGGGAGAAGTGCAGTTCTTC. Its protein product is CASSLALIAGEVQFF. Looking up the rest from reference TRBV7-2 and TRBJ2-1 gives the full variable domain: GAGVSQSPSNKVTEKGKDVELRCDPISGHTALYWYRQSLGQGLEFLIYFQGNSAPDKSGLPSDRFSAERTGGSVSTLTIQRTQQEDSAVYLCASSLALIAGEVQFFGPGTRLTVL.

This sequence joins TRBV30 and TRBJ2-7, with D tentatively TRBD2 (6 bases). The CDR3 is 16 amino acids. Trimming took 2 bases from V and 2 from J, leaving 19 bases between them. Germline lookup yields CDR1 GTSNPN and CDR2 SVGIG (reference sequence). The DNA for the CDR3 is TGTGCCTGGAGTAACCGCGGGGTAGCGTACCCCTACGAGCAGTACTTC. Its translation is CAWSNRGVAYPYEQYF.

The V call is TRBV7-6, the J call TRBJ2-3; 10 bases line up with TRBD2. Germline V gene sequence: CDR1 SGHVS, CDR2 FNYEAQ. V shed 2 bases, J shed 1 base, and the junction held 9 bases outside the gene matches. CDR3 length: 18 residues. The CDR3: CASSLPSGGPAGTDTQYF. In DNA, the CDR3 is TGTGCCAGCAGCTTACCTAGCGGGGGCCCCGCCGGCACAGATACGCAGTATTTT.

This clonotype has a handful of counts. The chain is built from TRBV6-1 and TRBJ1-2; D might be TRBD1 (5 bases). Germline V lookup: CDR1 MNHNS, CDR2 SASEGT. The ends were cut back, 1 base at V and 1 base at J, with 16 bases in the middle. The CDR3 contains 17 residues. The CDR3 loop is CASSEGGPDLFNYGYTF. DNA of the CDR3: TGTGCCAGCAGTGAAGGGGGACCGGACCTCTTTAACTATGGCTACACCTTC.

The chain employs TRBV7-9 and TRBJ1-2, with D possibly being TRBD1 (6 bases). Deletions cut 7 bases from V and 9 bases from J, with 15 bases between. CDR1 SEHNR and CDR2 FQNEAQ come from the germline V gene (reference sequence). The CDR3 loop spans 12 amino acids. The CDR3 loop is CASTRGGHRYTF. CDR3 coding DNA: TGTGCCAGCACCCGAGGGGGGCATCGCTACACCTTC. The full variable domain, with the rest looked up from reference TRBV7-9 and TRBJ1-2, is DTGVSQNPRHKITKRGQNVTFRCDPISEHNRLYWYRQTLGQGPEFLTYFQNEAQLEKSRLLSDRFSAERPKGSFSTLEIQRTEQGDSAMYLCASTRGGHRYTFGSGTRLTVV.

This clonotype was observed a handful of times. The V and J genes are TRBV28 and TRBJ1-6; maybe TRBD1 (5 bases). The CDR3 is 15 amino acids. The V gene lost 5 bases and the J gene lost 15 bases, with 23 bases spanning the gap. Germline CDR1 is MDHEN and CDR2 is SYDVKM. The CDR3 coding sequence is TGTGCCAGCAGTCCCTGGGGGGGTCCACGATTTCTCCTCCACTTT. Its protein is CASSPWGGPRFLLHF.

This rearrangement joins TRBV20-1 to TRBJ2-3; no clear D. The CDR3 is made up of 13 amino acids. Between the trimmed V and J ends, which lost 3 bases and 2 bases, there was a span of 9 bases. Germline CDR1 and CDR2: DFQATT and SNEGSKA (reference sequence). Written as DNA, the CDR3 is TGCAGTGCTAGGGCCCCTAACACAGATACGCAGTATTTT. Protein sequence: CSARAPNTDTQYF.

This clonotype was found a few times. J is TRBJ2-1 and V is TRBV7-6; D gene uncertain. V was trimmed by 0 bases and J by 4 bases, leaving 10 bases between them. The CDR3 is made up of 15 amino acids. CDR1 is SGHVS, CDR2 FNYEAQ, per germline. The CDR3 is CASSLADGPYNEQFF. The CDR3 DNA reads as TGTGCCAGCAGCTTAGCCGACGGACCATACAATGAGCAGTTCTTC.

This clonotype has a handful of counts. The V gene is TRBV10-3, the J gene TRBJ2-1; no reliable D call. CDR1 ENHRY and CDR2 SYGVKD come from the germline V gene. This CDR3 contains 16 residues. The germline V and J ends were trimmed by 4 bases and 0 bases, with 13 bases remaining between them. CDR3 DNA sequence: TGTGCCATCAGTGGATCCTCGGCGAGCTCCTACAATGAGCAGTTCTTC. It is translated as CAISGSSASSYNEQFF.

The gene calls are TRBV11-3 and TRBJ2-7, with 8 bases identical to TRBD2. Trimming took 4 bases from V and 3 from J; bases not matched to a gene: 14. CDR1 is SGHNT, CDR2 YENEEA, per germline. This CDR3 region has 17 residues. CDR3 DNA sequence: TGTGCCAGCAGCTCGAGACCCGGACTAGCCACCCTCTACGAGCAGTACTTC. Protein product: CASSSRPGLATLYEQYF.

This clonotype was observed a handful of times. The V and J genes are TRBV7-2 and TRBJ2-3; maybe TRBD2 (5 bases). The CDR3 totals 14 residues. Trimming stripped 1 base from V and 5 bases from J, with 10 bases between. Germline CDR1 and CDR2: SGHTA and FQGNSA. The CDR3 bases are TGTGCCAGCAGCTTAGACCGACGGGGAGATACGCAGTATTTT. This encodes CASSLDRRGDTQYF.

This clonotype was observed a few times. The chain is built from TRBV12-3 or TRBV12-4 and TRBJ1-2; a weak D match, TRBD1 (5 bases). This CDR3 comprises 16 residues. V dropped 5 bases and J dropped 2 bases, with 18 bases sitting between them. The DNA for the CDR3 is TGTGCCAGCAGTCCCGCTCCAGGGTGGGAGAACTATGGCTACACCTTC. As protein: CASSPAPGWENYGYTF.

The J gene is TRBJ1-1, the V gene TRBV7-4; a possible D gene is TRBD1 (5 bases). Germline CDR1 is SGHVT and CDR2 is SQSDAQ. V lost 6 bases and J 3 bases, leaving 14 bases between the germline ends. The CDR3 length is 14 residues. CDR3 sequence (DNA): TGTGCCAGCAGGCACCCGGGAGGGGACACTGAAGCTTTCTTT. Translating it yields CASRHPGGDTEAFF.

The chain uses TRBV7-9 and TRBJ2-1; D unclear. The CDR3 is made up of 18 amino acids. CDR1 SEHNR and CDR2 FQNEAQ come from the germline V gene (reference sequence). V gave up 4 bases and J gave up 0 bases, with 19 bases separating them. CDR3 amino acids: CASSSPLGVARSYNEQFF. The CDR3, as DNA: TGTGCCAGCAGCTCCCCGCTGGGCGTAGCTCGCTCCTACAATGAGCAGTTCTTC.

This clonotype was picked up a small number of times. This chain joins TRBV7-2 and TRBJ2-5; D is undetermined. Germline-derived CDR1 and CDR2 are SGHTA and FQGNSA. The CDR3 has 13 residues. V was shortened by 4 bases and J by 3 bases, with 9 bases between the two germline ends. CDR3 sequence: CASSSLMEETQYF. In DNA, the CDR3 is TGTGCCAGCAGCTCACTCATGGAAGAGACCCAGTACTTC.